The entry below describes one TCR beta chain. Its antigen remains unknown. The CDR3 loop spans 16 amino acids. Trimming cost V 1 base and J 5 bases; bases outside gene matches: 7. CDR1 and CDR2 (germline): SEHNR, FQNEAQ (reference sequence). Assay execution proceeded at the deep level. It was roughly 330 ng DNA, around 30,000 T cell genomes, that went into each replicate PCR of unsorted PBMC. Assay used: immunoSEQ multiplex PCR; TCRdb lists only in-frame clones, some missing. The sample includes 450,000 to 500,000 clones, 81% seen only once; the top ten take roughly an eighth. The source of the sample is a study of shared clonotypes between healthy human individuals. General observations from the study: Since donors were few, the genetic and exposure-history diversity represented was limited.

V is TRBV7-9 and J is TRBJ2-5, with 10 nucleotides matching TRBD2. The TCR comes from a woman in her 40s in good health. Some clones in this sample may be carry-over from other donors' samples. Sequenced: PBMCs. This CDR3 reads CASSLDSLAGSETQYF. DNA of the CDR3: TGTGCCAGCAGCTTAGATTCACTAGCGGGAAGCGAGACCCAGTACTTC.